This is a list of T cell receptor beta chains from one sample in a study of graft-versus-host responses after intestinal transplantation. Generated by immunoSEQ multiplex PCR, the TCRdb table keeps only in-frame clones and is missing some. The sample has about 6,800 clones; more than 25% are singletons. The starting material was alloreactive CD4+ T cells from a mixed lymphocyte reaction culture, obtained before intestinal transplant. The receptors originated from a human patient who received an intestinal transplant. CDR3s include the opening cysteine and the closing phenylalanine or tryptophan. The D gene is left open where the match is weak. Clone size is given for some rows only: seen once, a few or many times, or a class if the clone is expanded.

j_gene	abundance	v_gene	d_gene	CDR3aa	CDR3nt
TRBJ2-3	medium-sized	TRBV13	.	CASSPTSKAVLSTDTQYF	TGTGCCAGCAGCCCTACGTCTAAAGCGGTCCTCAGCACAGATACGCAGTATTTT
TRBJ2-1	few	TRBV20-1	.	CSAERRKEQFF	TGCAGTGCTGAGCGTCGGAAGGAGCAGTTCTTC
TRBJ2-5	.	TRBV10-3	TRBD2	CAIAWREGPGETQYF	TGTGCCATCGCTTGGCGGGAGGGCCCGGGAGAGACCCAGTACTTC
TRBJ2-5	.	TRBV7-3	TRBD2	CASSLTGTSGSTQYF	TGTGCCAGCAGCTTGACCGGGACTAGCGGTAGTACCCAGTACTTC
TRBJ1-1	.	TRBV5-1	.	CASQSTGVNTEAFF	TGCGCCAGCCAGTCCACCGGGGTGAACACTGAAGCTTTCTTT
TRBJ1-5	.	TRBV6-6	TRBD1	CASSPQGYSNQPQHF	TGTGCCAGCAGCCCACAGGGGTATAGCAATCAGCCCCAGCATTTT
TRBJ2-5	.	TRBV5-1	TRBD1	CASSSGTGGLVQYF	TGCGCCAGCAGCTCCGGGACAGGGGGGTTGGTGCAGTACTTC
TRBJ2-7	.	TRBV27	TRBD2	CASWRLPGLAGSEQYF	TGTGCCAGCTGGAGATTACCGGGACTAGCGGGATCCGAGCAGTACTTC
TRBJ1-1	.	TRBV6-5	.	CASRAGSQLNTEAFF	TGTGCCAGCAGGGCTGGGTCTCAGTTGAACACTGAAGCTTTCTTT
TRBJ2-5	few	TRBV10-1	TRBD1	CASSDPGTGKPETQYF	TGCGCCAGCAGTGACCCCGGGACAGGAAAGCCGGAGACCCAGTACTTC
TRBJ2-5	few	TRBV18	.	CASSLQETQYF	TGTGCCAGCTCATTACAAGAGACCCAGTACTTC
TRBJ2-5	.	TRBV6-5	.	CASGRLTETQYF	TGTGCCAGCGGTCGATTAACGGAGACCCAGTACTTC
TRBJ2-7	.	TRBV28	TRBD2	CASRASGTYEQYF	TGTGCCAGCAGAGCTAGCGGGACCTACGAGCAGTACTTC
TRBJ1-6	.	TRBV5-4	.	CASSPKGVNSPLHF	TGTGCCAGCAGCCCGAAGGGGGTTAATTCACCCCTCCACTTT
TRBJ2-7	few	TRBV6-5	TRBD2	CASSYFSGSEQYF	TGTGCCAGCAGTTATTTTAGCGGGAGCGAGCAGTACTTC
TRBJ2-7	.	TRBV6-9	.	CASSRGGLPLYEQYF	TGTGCCAGCAGTAGGGGCGGGCTGCCCCTCTACGAGCAGTACTTC
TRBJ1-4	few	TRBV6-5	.	CASSRVGANEKLFF	TGTGCCAGCAGTAGAGTTGGGGCTAATGAAAAACTGTTTTTT
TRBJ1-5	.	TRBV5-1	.	CASSLGISNQPQHF	TGCGCCAGCAGCTTGGGGATTAGCAATCAGCCCCAGCATTTT
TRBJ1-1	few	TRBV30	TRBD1	CAWNRGPTEAFF	TGTGCCTGGAACAGGGGACCCACTGAAGCTTTCTTT
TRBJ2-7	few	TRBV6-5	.	CASSYFPSMLSYEQYF	TGTGCCAGCAGTTACTTCCCCTCTATGCTCTCCTACGAGCAGTACTTC
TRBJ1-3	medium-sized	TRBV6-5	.	CASSYGGYSGNTIYF	TGTGCCAGCAGTTACGGGGGTTATTCTGGAAACACCATATATTTT
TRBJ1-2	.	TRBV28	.	CASRFDMGYGYTF	TGTGCCAGCAGATTTGACATGGGCTATGGCTACACCTTC
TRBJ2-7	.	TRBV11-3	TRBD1	CASSFRDRVNEQYF	TGTGCCAGCAGCTTCCGGGACAGGGTCAACGAGCAGTACTTC
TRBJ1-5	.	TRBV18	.	CASSPFEGLSNQPQHF	TGTGCCAGCTCACCCTTCGAGGGACTTAGCAATCAGCCCCAGCATTTT
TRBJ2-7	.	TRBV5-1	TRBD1	CASSGSGQGGGEQYF	TGCGCCAGCAGCGGATCGGGACAGGGGGGGGGCGAGCAGTACTTC
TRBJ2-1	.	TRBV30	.	CAWSVRLRNEQFF	TGTGCCTGGAGTGTACGCCTGCGGAATGAGCAGTTCTTC
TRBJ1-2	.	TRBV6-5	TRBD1	CASSYGDRKIYGYTF	TGTGCCAGCAGTTACGGGGACAGAAAGATCTATGGCTACACCTTC
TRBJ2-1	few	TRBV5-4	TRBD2	CASSSRLAGGNEQFF	TGTGCCAGCAGCTCCAGACTAGCGGGAGGGAACGAGCAGTTCTTC
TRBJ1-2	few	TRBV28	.	CASSFGPLNWDTF	TGTGCCAGCAGTTTTGGGCCTCTAAATTGGGACACCTTC
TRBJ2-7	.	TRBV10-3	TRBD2	CAISGWTSGRGYEQYF	TGTGCCATCAGTGGTTGGACTAGCGGGAGAGGGTACGAGCAGTACTTC
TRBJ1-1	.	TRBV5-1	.	CASSFEGQFGGFF	TGCGCCAGCAGCTTTGAGGGACAATTCGGCGGTTTCTTT
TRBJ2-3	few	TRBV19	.	CASTMRQGSTDTQYF	TGTGCCAGCACTATGAGGCAGGGGAGCACAGATACGCAGTATTTT
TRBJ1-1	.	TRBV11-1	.	CASSPSTMNTEAFF	TGTGCCAGCAGCCCCTCGACAATGAACACTGAAGCTTTCTTT
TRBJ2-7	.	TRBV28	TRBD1	CASSPSPGQGATYEQYF	TGTGCCAGCAGTCCCTCACCGGGACAGGGAGCCACCTACGAGCAGTACTTC
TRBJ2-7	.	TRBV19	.	CASSIRARLSYEQYF	TGTGCCAGTAGTATCCGGGCCAGGCTCTCCTACGAGCAGTACTTC
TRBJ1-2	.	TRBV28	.	CASSPGYGYTF	TGTGCCAGCAGTCCGGGGTATGGCTACACCTTC
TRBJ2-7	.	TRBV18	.	CASPPSFPYGQYF	TGTGCCAGCCCACCAAGCTTCCCCTACGGGCAGTACTTC
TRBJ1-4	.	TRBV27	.	CASSRITGRNEKLFF	TGTGCCAGCAGTAGAATCACAGGGAGAAATGAAAAACTGTTTTTT
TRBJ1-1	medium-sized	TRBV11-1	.	CASSWDWNTEAFF	TGTGCCAGCAGCTGGGACTGGAACACTGAAGCTTTCTTT
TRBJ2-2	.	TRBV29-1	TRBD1	CSAQGQGALNTGELFF	TGCAGCGCCCAAGGACAGGGGGCCTTGAACACCGGGGAGCTGTTTTTT
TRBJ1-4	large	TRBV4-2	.	CASSQGDTGFNEKLFF	TGTGCCAGCAGCCAAGGAGATACAGGCTTCAATGAAAAACTGTTTTTT
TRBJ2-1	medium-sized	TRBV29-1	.	CSVDAVRSYNEQFF	TGCAGCGTTGATGCAGTCCGCTCCTACAATGAGCAGTTCTTC
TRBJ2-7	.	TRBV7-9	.	CASSFSGTGEQYF	TGTGCCAGCAGCTTTTCAGGGACTGGAGAGCAGTACTTC
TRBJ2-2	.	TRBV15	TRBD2	CATSRPSTSGLTGELFF	TGTGCCACCAGCAGACCATCGACTAGCGGTCTCACCGGGGAGCTGTTTTTT
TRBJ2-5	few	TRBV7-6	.	CASSLQETQYF	TGTGCCAGCAGCTTACAAGAGACCCAGTACTTC
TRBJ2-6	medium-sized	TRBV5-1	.	CASTWLSSGANVLTF	TGCGCCAGCACTTGGCTGAGCTCTGGGGCCAACGTCCTGACTTTC
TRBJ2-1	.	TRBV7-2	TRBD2	CASSDTSAGPAAGFF	TGTGCCAGCAGCGACACTAGCGCAGGGCCGGCGGCGGGGTTCTTC
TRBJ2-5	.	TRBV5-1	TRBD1	CASHRAGTGETQYF	TGCGCCAGCCATCGAGCGGGGACAGGGGAGACCCAGTACTTC
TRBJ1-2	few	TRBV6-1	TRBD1	CASSDPGQGALYGYTF	TGTGCCAGCAGTGATCCGGGACAGGGGGCTTTATATGGCTACACCTTC
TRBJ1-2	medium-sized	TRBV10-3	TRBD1	CAITPEQGAGLGYTF	TGTGCCATCACCCCCGAACAGGGGGCAGGTCTTGGCTACACCTTC
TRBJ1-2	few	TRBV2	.	CASSSGTQVFGYTF	TGTGCCAGCAGTTCCGGGACGCAAGTCTTCGGCTACACCTTC
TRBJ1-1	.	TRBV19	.	CASSPILPGEAFF	TGTGCCAGTAGTCCTATTCTGCCCGGTGAAGCTTTCTTT
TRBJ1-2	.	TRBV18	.	CASSPGQGRGYTF	TGTGCCAGCTCACCAGGGCAGGGGAGAGGCTACACCTTC
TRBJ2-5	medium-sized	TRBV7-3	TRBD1	CASSPRDRPETQYF	TGTGCCAGCAGCCCCCGGGACAGACCAGAGACCCAGTACTTC